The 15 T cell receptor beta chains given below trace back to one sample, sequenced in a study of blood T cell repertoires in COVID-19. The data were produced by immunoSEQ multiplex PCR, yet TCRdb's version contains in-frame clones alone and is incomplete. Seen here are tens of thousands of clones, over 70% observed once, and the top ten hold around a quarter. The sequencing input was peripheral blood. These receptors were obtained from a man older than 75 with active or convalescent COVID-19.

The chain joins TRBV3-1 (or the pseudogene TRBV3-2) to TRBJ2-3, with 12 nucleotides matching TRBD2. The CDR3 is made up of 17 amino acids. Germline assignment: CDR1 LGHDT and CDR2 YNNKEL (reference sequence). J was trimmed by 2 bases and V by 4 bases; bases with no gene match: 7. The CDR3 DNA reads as TGTGCCAGCAGCCGGAGACTAGCGGGGGACCTCACAGATACGCAGTATTTT. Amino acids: CASSRRLAGDLTDTQYF.

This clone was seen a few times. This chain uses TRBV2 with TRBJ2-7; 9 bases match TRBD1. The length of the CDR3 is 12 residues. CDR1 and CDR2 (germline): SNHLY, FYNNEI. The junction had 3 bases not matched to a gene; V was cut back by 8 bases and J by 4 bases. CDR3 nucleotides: TGTGCCAGCCAAGGACAGGGGTACGAGCAGTACTTC. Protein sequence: CASQGQGYEQYF.

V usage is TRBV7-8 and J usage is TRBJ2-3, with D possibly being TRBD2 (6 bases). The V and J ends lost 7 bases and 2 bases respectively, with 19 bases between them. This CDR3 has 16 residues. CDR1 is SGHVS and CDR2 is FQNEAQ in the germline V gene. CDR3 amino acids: CASIRGQRRDTDTQYF. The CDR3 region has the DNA TGTGCCAGCATAAGAGGCCAGCGGAGGGACACAGATACGCAGTATTTT.

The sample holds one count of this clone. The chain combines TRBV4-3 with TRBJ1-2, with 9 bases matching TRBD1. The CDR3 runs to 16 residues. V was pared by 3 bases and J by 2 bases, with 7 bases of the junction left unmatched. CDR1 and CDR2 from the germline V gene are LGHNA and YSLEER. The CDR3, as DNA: TGCGCCAGCAGCCAGGACCCGGGACAGGGCAACTATGGCTACACCTTC. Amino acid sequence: CASSQDPGQGNYGYTF.

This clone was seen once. As DNA, the CDR3 is TGTGCCAGCAGCTTGAACAGGGGTGAGACCCAGTACTTC. It encodes CASSLNRGETQYF. The gene calls are TRBV5-4 and TRBJ2-5, with TRBD1 matching 7 bases. Germline trimming cut 1 base from V and 5 bases from J; bases unmatched to any gene: 2. Germline CDR1 reads SGHNT; CDR2 reads YYREEE (reference sequence). The length of the CDR3 is 13 residues. Full variable domain (missing parts from reference TRBV5-4 and TRBJ2-5): ETGVTQSPTHLIKTRGQQVTLRCSSQSGHNTVSWYQQALGQGPQFIFQYYREEENGRGNFPPRFSGLQFPNYSSELNVNALELDDSALYLCASSLNRGETQYFGPGTRLLVL.

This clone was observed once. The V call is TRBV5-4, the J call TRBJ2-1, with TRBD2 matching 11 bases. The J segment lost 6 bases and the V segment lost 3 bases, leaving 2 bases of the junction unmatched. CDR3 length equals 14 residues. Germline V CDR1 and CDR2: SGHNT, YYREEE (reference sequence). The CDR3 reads CASSYSGGGNEQFF. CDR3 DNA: TGTGCCAGCAGCTATAGCGGGGGGGGCAATGAGCAGTTCTTC.

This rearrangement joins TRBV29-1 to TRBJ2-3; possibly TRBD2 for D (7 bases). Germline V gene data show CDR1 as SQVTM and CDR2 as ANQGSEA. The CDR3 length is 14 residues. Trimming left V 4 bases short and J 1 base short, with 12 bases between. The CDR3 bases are TGCAGCGTTGGAGGGGGGGCGGGCACAGATACGCAGTATTTT. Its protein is CSVGGGAGTDTQYF.

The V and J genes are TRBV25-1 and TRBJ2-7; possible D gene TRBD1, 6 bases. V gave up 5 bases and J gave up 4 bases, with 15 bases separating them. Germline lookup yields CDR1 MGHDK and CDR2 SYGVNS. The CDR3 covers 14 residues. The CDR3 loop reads CASSLSGELYEQYF. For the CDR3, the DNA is TGTGCCAGCAGTCTCTCAGGGGAATTGTACGAGCAGTACTTC.

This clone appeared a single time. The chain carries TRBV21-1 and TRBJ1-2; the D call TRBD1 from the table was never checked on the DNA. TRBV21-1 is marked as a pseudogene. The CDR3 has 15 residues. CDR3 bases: TGTGCCAGCAGCAAAGTTAGACAGTCTACCTATGGCTACACCTTC. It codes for CASSKVRQSTYGYTF.

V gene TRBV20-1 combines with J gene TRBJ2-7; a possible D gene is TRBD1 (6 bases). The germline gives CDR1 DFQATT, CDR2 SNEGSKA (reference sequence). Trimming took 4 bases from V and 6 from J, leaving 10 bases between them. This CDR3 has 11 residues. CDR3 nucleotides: TGCAGTGCTAATGCAGGGGTCGAGCAGTACTTC. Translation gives CSANAGVEQYF.

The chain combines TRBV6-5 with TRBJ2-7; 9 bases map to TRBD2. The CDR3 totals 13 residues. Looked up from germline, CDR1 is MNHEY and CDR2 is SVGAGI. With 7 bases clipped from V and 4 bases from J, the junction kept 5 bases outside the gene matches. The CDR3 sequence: CASTAGGGYEQYF. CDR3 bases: TGTGCCAGCACGGCGGGAGGGGGGTACGAGCAGTACTTC.

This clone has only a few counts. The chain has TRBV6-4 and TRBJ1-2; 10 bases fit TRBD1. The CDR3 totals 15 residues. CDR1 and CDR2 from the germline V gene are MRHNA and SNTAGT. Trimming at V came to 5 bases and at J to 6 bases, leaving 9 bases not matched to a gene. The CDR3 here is CASSKMTGGRNGYTF. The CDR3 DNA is TGTGCCAGCAGTAAAATGACAGGGGGCAGGAATGGCTACACCTTC.

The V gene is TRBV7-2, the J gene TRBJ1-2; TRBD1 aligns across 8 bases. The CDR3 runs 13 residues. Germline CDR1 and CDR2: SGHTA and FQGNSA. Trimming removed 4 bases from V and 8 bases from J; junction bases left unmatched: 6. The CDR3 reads CASSYQGARGYTF. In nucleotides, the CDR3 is TGTGCCAGCAGCTACCAGGGGGCGCGGGGCTACACCTTC. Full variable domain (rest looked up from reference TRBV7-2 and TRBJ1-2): GAGVSQSPSNKVTEKGKDVELRCDPISGHTALYWYRQSLGQGLEFLIYFQGNSAPDKSGLPSDRFSAERTGGSVSTLTIQRTQQEDSAVYLCASSYQGARGYTFGSGTRLTVV.

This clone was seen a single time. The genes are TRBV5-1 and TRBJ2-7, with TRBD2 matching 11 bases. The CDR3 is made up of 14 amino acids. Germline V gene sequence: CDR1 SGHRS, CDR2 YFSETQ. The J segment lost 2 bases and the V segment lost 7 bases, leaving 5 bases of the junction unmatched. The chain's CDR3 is CASAKTSGAYEQYF. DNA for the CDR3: TGCGCCAGCGCCAAGACTAGCGGGGCCTACGAGCAGTACTTC.

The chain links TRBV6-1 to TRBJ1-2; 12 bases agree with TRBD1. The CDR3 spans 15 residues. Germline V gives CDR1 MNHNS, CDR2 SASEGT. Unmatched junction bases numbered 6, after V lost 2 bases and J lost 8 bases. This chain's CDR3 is CASSEPGQGAPGYTF. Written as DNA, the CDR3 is TGTGCCAGCAGTGAACCGGGACAGGGGGCTCCGGGCTACACCTTC.